This T cell receptor beta chain was profiled in a study of metastatic and nonmetastatic thyroid tumors (dated by TCRdb to between 2020 and 2021). Study-wide context: The researchers compared repertoires between peripheral blood samples and tumor or nodule tissue samples from patients with malignant or benign thyroid disease. Overall results and qualifications from the work: In both blood and tumor samples, malignant tumors were reported to have significantly higher TCR beta diversity than benign nodules.

Measured from the cysteine to the phenylalanine, the CDR3 is 13 residues long. Only CDR3 DNA is held: 39 bases, read in frame from base 1. At the junction V is shortened by 2 bases and J by 1 base, with 6 bases in between. Via the germline V gene, CDR1 is SGHRS and CDR2 YFSETQ. Library preparation was by PCR. The sequencer was an Illumina HiSeq 4000. High-throughput sequencing was used to profile the TCR beta-chain CDR3 region of each patient. Processing in the source paper ran as follows. The researchers built a classifier to tell apart papillary thyroid cancer patients with distant metastasis, based on CDR3 differences among clinicopathological groups. The Shannon index was used to measure repertoire diversity, and the Morisita-Horn index was used to measure how similar tumor and blood repertoires were. The raw public data were reprocessed by TCRdb itself: fastp quality trimming at Q25, MiXCR clonotype calling, in-frame beta chains only. TCRdb, not the original authors, processed these V and J calls. This sample holds about 24,000 clones; over 20% were observed only once. The ten largest clonotypes hold under 15% of the sample.

This clone was recorded at least ten times. Its target antigen remains unknown. Qualities for individual bases were not recorded, and no much larger clone is one base off. Before undergoing thyroid surgery, none of the patients had been given any kind of treatment. Patient clinical samples collected from about 2011 to 2018 were retrospectively analysed using T-cell receptor beta sequencing. The chain joins TRBV5-1 to TRBJ1-1; the D gene assignment is ambiguous. The TCR comes from a male donor with papillary thyroid cancer or a benign thyroid nodule (not recorded which). Some clones in this sample may be carry-over from other donors' samples. The source material was blood. The CDR3 region: CASSFAENTEAFF. The DNA reads TGCGCCAGCAGCTTTGCAGAGAACACTGAAGCTTTCTTT.